The rows below give T cell receptor beta chains drawn from one sample of a study of T cell responses to AZD1222 COVID-19 vaccine. TCRdb's copy holds only in-frame clones and misses some; the assay was immunoSEQ multiplex PCR. Here the sample spans fewer than 150,000 clones, around 90% being singletons. The material was peripheral blood, obtained on day 0 of AZD1222 vaccination. The origin of the receptors is an adult in good health. Each CDR3 is given with its conserved first and last residue. A D gene is named only where the DNA matches it firmly. The size of a clone is reported for some rows only, either as once, few or many, or as a class for expanded clones.

TRBJ2-7 | NA | TRBD1 | TRBV10-3 | TGTGCCACAAGGGGACAGGGGGCCCACTACGAGCAGTACTTC | CATRGQGAHYEQYF
TRBJ2-1 | once | TRBD2 | TRBV13 | TGTGCCAGCAGCTTAGCGGGAGGGCCCAATGAGCAGTTCTTC | CASSLAGGPNEQFF
TRBJ1-4 | few | NA | TRBV16 | TGTGCCAGCAGTCAACCAACGTGGGTGACGGGTGAAAAACTGTTTTTT | CASSQPTWVTGEKLFF
TRBJ2-7 | NA | TRBD1 | TRBV11-3 | TGTGCCAGCAGCTTTAAAGGGGACAGGGGCTACGAGCAGTACTTC | CASSFKGDRGYEQYF
TRBJ2-3 | NA | NA | TRBV12-3/TRBV12-4 | TGTGCCAGCAGTTACACAGATACGCAGTATTTT | CASSYTDTQYF
TRBJ1-3 | few | TRBD1 | TRBV9 | TGTGCCAGCAGCGTAAGGTTACAGGGGGCTGGAAACACCATATATTTT | CASSVRLQGAGNTIYF
TRBJ1-5 | NA | NA | TRBV3-1/TRBV3-2 | TGTGCCAGCAGCCAAAGGGTGGGGGGATATAGCAATCAGCCCCAGCATTTT | CASSQRVGGYSNQPQHF
TRBJ1-2 | NA | NA | TRBV7-2 | TGTGCCAGCAGCCCGCTGGGGTCCGACTATGGCTACACCTTC | CASSPLGSDYGYTF
TRBJ2-1 | NA | TRBD2 | TRBV12-5 | TGTGCTAGTGGTCTCTCGGGGGGTACGTACAATGAGCAGTTCTTC | CASGLSGGTYNEQFF
TRBJ2-3 | NA | TRBD2 | TRBV19 | TGTGCCAGTAGTATGGTCGGGACTAGCGGCATAGGGGGCACAGATACGCAGTATTTT | CASSMVGTSGIGGTDTQYF
TRBJ2-3 | NA | NA | TRBV5-1 | TGCGCCAGCAGCTTCGCACTCCTCACTAGCACAGATACGCAGTATTTT | CASSFALLTSTDTQYF
TRBJ1-2 | NA | NA | TRBV12-3/TRBV12-4 | TGTGCCAGCAGACGATCAGCTAACTATGGCTACACCTTC | CASRRSANYGYTF
TRBJ2-5 | NA | TRBD1 | TRBV5-6 | TGTGCCAGCAGGGCGACAGGGGGCGAGGAGACCCAGTACTTC | CASRATGGEETQYF
TRBJ2-1 | few | TRBD2 | TRBV5-4 | TGTGCCAGCAGCACTCCTAGCGGGAGGGCAGACAATGAGCAGTTCTTC | CASSTPSGRADNEQFF
TRBJ1-1 | NA | NA | TRBV11-3 | TGTGCCAGCAGCCTCACCTCGGCCGGAGGGGGCACTGAAGCTTTCTTT | CASSLTSAGGGTEAFF
TRBJ2-7 | few | NA | TRBV10-1 | TGCGCCAGCAGTGACGGCACCTTCAAACCAACCTACGAGCAGTACTTC | CASSDGTFKPTYEQYF
TRBJ1-5 | few | TRBD1 | TRBV2 | TGTGCCACTAAGGCAGACAGGGAAAATCAGCCCCAGCATTTT | CATKADRENQPQHF
TRBJ2-3 | NA | TRBD2 | TRBV10-3 | TGTGCCATCAGTAGTAGCGGGAGCACAGATACGCAGTATTTT | CAISSSGSTDTQYF
TRBJ1-2 | few | NA | TRBV6-2/TRBV6-3 | TGTGCCAGCAGTACATCGGAGGGGGGGAACTATGGCTACACCTTC | CASSTSEGGNYGYTF
TRBJ1-2 | NA | TRBD1 | TRBV6-2/TRBV6-3 | TGTGCCAGCAGTTACTTAAGGGGACAGCTTAACTATGGCTACACCTTC | CASSYLRGQLNYGYTF
TRBJ2-1 | NA | NA | TRBV19 | TGTGCCAGTAGTATGAGTTCAGACAATGAGCAGTTCTTC | CASSMSSDNEQFF
TRBJ2-3 | NA | NA | TRBV19 | TGTGCCAGTAGTACCGCAGTAGGACGGTATACGCAGTATTTT | CASSTAVGRYTQYF
TRBJ2-2 | NA | NA | TRBV6-6 | TGTGCCAGCAGTCAACCGGGAGATCGGAGTAACACCGGGGAGCTGTTTTTT | CASSQPGDRSNTGELFF
TRBJ2-2 | NA | NA | TRBV7-2 | TGTGCCAGCAGCTCGGGACAGAACACCGGGGAGCTGTTTTTT | CASSSGQNTGELFF
TRBJ2-1 | NA | TRBD2 | TRBV6-2/TRBV6-3 | TGTGCCAGCAGTTACTCCGGGACTAGCGGGAGCTACAATGAGCAGTTCTTC | CASSYSGTSGSYNEQFF
TRBJ2-7 | NA | TRBD1 | TRBV19 | TGTGCCAGTAGTATTAAGGTGACAGGGGGCGAGCAGTACTTC | CASSIKVTGGEQYF
TRBJ1-1 | NA | NA | TRBV6-5 | TGTGCCAGCAGTTACTTTATCCAGGGTGAAGCTTTCTTT | CASSYFIQGEAFF
TRBJ1-1 | NA | NA | TRBV18 | TGTGCCAGCTCCCTGGACAGTCAGAACACTGAAGCTTTCTTT | CASSLDSQNTEAFF